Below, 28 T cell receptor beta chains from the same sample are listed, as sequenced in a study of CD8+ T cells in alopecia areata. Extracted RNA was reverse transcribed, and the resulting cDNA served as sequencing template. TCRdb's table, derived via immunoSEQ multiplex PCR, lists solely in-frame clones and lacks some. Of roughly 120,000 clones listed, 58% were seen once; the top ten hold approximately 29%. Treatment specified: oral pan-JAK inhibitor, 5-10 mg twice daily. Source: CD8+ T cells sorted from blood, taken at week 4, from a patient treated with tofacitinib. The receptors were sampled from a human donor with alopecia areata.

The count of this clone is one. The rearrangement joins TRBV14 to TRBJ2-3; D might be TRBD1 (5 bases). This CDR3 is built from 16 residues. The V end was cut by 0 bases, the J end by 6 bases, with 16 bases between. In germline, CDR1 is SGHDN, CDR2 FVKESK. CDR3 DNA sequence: TGTGCCAGCAGCCAAGATCTCGAGTGGGGCAGGGATACGCAGTATTTT. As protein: CASSQDLEWGRDTQYF. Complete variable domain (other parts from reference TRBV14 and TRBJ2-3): EAGVTQFPSHSVIEKGQTVTLRCDPISGHDNLYWYRRVMGKEIKFLLHFVKESKQDESGMPNNRFLAERTGGTYSTLKVQPAELEDSGVYFCASSQDLEWGRDTQYFGPGTRLTVL.

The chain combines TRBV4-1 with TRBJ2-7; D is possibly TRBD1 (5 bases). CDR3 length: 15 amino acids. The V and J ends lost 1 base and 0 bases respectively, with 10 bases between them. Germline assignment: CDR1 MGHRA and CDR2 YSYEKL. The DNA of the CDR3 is TGCGCCAGCAGCCAAGCACAGGATAGCTCCTACGAGCAGTACTTC. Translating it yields CASSQAQDSSYEQYF.

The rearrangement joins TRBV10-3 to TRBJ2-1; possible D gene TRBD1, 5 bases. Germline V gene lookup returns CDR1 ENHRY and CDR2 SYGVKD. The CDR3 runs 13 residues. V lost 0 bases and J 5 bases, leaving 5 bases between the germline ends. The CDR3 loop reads CAISESRDNEQFF. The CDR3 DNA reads TGTGCCATCAGTGAGTCCAGGGACAATGAGCAGTTCTTC.

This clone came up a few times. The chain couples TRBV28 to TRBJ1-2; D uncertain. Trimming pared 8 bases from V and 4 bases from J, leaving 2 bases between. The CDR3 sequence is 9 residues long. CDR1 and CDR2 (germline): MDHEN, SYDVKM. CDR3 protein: CASGYGYTF. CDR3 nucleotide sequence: TGTGCCAGCGGCTATGGCTACACCTTC.

CDR3 loop: CASSEGLAEQYF. In nucleotides, the CDR3 is TGTGCCAGCAGTGAGGGACTAGCCGAGCAGTACTTC. V usage is TRBV25-1 and J usage is TRBJ2-7; 9 bases match TRBD2. Germline loops: CDR1 MGHDK, CDR2 SYGVNS. Trimming cost V 3 bases and J 6 bases; bases outside gene matches: 0. This CDR3 has 12 residues.

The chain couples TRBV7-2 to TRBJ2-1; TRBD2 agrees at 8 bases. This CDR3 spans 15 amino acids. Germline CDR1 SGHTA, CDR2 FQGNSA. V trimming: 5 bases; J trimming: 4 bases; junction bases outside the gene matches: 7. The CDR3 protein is CASSVYGGEYNEQFF. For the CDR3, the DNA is TGTGCCAGCAGCGTTTACGGGGGGGAATACAATGAGCAGTTCTTC.

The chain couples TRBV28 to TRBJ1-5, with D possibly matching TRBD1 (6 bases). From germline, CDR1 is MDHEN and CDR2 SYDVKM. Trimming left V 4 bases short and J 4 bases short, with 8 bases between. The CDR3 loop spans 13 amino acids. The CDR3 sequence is CASSWDINQPQHF. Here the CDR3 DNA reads TGTGCCAGCAGTTGGGACATTAATCAGCCCCAGCATTTT.

Here the CDR3 DNA reads TGTGCCACCAGCAGAGGGGGGGGCAATTCACCCCTCCACTTT. It specifies CATSRGGGNSPLHF. The V and J genes are TRBV15 and TRBJ1-6; weak D call: TRBD1 (6 bases). V was shortened by 1 base and J by 7 bases, with 8 bases between the two germline ends. The CDR3 totals 14 residues. Germline CDR1 LNHNV, CDR2 YYDKDF (reference sequence).

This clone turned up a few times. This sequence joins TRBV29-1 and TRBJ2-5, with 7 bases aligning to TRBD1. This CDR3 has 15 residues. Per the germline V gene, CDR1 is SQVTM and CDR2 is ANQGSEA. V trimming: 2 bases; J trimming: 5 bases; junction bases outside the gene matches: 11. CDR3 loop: CSVEFDRDNLETQYF. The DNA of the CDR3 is TGCAGCGTTGAATTCGACAGGGACAATTTGGAGACCCAGTACTTC.

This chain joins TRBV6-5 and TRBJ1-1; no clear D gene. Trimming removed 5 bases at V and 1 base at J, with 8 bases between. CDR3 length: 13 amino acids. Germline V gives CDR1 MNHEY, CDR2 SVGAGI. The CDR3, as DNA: TGTGCCAGCAGTCGCCGGGAGAACACTGAAGCTTTCTTT. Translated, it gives CASSRRENTEAFF.

For the CDR3, the DNA is TGTGCCAGCAGCCAACAGGAGTACAATGAGCAGTTCTTC. This encodes CASSQQEYNEQFF. The chain is built from TRBV7-9 and TRBJ2-1, with D perhaps matching TRBD1 (5 bases). Trimming stripped 5 bases from V and 4 bases from J, with 9 bases between. Germline CDR1 SEHNR, CDR2 FQNEAQ (reference sequence). This CDR3 has 13 residues.

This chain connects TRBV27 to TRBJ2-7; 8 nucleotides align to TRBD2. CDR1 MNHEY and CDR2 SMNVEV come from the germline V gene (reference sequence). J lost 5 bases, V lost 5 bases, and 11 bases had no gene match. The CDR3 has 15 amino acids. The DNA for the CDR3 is TGTGCCAGCAGTCTCGACGGGGGGGCCACCGACGAGCAGTACTTC. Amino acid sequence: CASSLDGGATDEQYF.

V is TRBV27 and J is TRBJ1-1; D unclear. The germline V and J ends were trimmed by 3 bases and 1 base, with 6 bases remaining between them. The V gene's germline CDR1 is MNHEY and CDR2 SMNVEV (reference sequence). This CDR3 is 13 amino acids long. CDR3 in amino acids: CASSFTANTEAFF. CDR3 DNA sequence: TGTGCCAGCAGTTTCACAGCGAACACTGAAGCTTTCTTT.

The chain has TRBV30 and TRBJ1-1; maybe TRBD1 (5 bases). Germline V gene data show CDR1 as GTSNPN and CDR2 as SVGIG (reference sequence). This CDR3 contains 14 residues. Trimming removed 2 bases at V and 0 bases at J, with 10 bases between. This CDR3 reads CAWSRGGMNTEAFF. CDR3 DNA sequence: TGTGCCTGGAGTAGGGGAGGGATGAACACTGAAGCTTTCTTT.

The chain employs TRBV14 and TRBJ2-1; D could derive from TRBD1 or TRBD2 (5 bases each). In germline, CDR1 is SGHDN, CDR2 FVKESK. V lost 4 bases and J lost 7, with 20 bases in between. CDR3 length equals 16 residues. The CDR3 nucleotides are TGTGCCAGCAGCCGGATAGGGACCTACCACGTGAATGAGCAGTTCTTC. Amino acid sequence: CASSRIGTYHVNEQFF.

The CDR3 sequence: CASSEGQGADTQYF. CDR3 bases: TGTGCCAGCAGTGAAGGACAGGGGGCAGATACGCAGTATTTT. The chain has TRBV6-1 and TRBJ2-3; 9 bases are shared with TRBD1. With V trimmed by 1 base and J by 4 bases, 0 bases remained unmatched. The CDR3 covers 14 residues. Germline CDR1 reads MNHNS; CDR2 reads SASEGT.

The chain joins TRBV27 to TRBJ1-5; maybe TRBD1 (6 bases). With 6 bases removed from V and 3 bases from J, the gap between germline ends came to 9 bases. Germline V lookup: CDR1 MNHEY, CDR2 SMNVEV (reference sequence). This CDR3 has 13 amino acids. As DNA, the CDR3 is TGTGCCAGCAGGTGGACAGTCAATCAGCCCCAGCATTTT. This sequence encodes CASRWTVNQPQHF.

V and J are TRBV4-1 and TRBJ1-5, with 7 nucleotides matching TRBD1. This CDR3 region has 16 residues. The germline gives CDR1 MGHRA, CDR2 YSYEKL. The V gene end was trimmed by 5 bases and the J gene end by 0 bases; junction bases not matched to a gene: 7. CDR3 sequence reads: CASSVHGTASNQPQHF. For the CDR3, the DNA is TGCGCCAGCAGCGTACATGGGACAGCTAGCAATCAGCCCCAGCATTTT.

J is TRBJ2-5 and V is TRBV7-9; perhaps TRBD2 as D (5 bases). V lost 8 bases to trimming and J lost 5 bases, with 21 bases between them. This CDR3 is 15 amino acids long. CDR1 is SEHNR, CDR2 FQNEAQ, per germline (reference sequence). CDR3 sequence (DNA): TGTGCCAGCCAACCATTCTCGGCGCGGGTGGAGACCCAGTACTTC. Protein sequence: CASQPFSARVETQYF. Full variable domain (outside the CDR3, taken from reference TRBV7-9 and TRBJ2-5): DTGVSQNPRHKITKRGQNVTFRCDPISEHNRLYWYRQTLGQGPEFLTYFQNEAQLEKSRLLSDRFSAERPKGSFSTLEIQRTEQGDSAMYLCASQPFSARVETQYFGPGTRLLVL.

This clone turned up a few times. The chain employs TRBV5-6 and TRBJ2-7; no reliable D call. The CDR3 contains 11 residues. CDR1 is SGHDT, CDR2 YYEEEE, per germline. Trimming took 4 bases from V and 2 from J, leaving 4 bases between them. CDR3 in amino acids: CASSRAYEQYF. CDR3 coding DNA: TGTGCCAGCAGCAGAGCCTACGAGCAGTACTTC.

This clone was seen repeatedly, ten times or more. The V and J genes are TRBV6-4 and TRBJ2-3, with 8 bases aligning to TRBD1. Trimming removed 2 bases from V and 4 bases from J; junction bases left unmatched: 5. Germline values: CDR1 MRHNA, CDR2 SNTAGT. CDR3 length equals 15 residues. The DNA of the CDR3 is TGTGCCAGCAGTGACGGGCAGGGGGCTTCAGATACGCAGTATTTT. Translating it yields CASSDGQGASDTQYF.

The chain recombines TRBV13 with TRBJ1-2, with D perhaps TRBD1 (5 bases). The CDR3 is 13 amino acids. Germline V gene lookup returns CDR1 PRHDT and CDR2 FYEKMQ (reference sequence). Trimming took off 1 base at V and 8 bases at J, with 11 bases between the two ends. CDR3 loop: CASSLVWGNGYTF. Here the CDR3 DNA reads TGTGCCAGCAGCTTAGTTTGGGGGAACGGCTACACCTTC.

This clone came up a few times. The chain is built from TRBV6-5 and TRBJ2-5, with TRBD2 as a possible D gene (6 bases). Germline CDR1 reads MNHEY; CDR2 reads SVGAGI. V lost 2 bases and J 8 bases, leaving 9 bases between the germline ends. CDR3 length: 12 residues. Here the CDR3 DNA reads TGTGCCAGCAGTTACGGGGGAGGAACCCAGTACTTC. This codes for CASSYGGGTQYF.

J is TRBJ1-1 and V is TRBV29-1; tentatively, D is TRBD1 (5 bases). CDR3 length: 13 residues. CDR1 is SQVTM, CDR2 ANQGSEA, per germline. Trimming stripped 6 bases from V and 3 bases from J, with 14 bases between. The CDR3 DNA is TGCAGCGTCGACGATACAGGCGACACTGAAGCTTTCTTT. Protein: CSVDDTGDTEAFF.

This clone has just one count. In DNA form, the CDR3 reads TGTGCCTGGAGTGCGTGGGGCAATCAGCCCCAGCATTTT. Protein product: CAWSAWGNQPQHF. The rearrangement links TRBV30 to TRBJ1-5; D uncertain. From germline, CDR1 is GTSNPN and CDR2 SVGIG (reference sequence). This CDR3 has 13 residues. V was cut by 1 base and J by 2 bases, with 6 bases left in between.

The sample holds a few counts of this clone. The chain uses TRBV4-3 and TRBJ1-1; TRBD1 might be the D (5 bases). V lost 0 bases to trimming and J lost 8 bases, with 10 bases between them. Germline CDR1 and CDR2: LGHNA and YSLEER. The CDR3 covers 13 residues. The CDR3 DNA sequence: TGCGCCAGCAGCCAAGATCCTGGACAAGAAGCTTTCTTT. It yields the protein CASSQDPGQEAFF.

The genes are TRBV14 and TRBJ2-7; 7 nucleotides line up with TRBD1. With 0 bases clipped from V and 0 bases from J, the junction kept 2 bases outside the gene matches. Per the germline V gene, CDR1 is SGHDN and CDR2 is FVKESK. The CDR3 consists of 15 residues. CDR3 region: CASSQEGDSSYEQYF. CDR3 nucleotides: TGTGCCAGCAGCCAAGAAGGGGACAGCTCCTACGAGCAGTACTTC.

DNA of the CDR3: TGCAGCGTTGGATCAGTCCTCGGGGAGCTGTTTTTT. Its protein product is CSVGSVLGELFF. J is TRBJ2-2 and V is TRBV29-1; D remains ambiguous. The germline V gene encodes CDR1 SQVTM and CDR2 ANQGSEA. V was trimmed by 4 bases and J by 7 bases, leaving 10 bases between them. This CDR3 is built from 12 residues.